A selection of T cell receptor beta chains follows, all from one sample in a study of CD8+CD57+ T cells in acquired aplastic anemia. TCRdb itself ran the reads through MiXCR, one entry per CDR3 protein. The sample yields about 160,000 distinct CDR3 sequences, 40% to 60% seen once. Specimen: sorted CD4+, CD8+, or CD8+CD57+ T cells (not recorded which) from PBMCs. Receptor source: a human donor with aplastic anemia. Both conserved end residues are part of each CDR3. Each record gives: V gene, D gene, CDR3 protein. The D gene is left open where the match is weak.

TRBV20-1 - CSARDNYEQYF
TRBV7-6 - CASSPTGSLGETQYF
TRBV12-3/TRBV12-4 TRBD2 CASSVAGVSNEQFF
TRBV12-3/TRBV12-4 - CASSLGGIAEAFF
TRBV2 - CASSSEGWVGYTF
TRBV10-2 - CASNPFPGPNGQYF
TRBV10-3 - CASSYYLRPPRNEQFF
TRBV28 TRBD2 CASSSPQASGSDEQYF
TRBV30 TRBD2 CAWSVASSGPGVELFF
TRBV4-1 - CASSQGGGGNQPQHF
TRBV20-1 TRBD1 CSATGGSANEKLFF
TRBV5-6 - CASSLVARESTEAFF
TRBV29-1 TRBD2 CSVVSPTSGLSGEQYF
TRBV27 - CASSKAYNEQFF
TRBV10-3 TRBD1 CASSSHQNRDRGGYTF
TRBV4-3 TRBD1 CASSQAHSQGAKNSPLHF
TRBV7-3 TRBD2 CASSFSGEGEQYF
TRBV9 - CASGSNTEAFF
TRBV27 TRBD1 CASRLDRGLFYEQYF
TRBV9 - CASSSSQGYQETQYF
TRBV2 - CASSLGLGSSYEQYF
TRBV2 TRBD2 CASTSGGAAETQYF
TRBV7-6 TRBD2 CASSSPGTSGYNEQFF
TRBV19 TRBD2 CATSPGGGYEQYF
TRBV9 TRBD1 CASGDRGDTIYF
TRBV11-3 TRBD1 CASSLIWDRGYEQYF
TRBV2 - CASSEPQAPTKDTQYF
TRBV2 - CASSVRQPGADTQYF
TRBV25-1 TRBD2 CASSVSGDTDTQYF
TRBV2 - CASSLWESINTEAFF
TRBV4-2 TRBD1 CASSPKDRDTEAFF
TRBV20-1 TRBD2 CSARTSTEQFF
TRBV2 TRBD2 CASSVPSGGYEQYF
TRBV29-1 - CSVLLTSGVYEQYF
TRBV19 TRBD2 CASSPSASGAYEQYF
TRBV2 TRBD1 CASSEVKGQEPDGYTF